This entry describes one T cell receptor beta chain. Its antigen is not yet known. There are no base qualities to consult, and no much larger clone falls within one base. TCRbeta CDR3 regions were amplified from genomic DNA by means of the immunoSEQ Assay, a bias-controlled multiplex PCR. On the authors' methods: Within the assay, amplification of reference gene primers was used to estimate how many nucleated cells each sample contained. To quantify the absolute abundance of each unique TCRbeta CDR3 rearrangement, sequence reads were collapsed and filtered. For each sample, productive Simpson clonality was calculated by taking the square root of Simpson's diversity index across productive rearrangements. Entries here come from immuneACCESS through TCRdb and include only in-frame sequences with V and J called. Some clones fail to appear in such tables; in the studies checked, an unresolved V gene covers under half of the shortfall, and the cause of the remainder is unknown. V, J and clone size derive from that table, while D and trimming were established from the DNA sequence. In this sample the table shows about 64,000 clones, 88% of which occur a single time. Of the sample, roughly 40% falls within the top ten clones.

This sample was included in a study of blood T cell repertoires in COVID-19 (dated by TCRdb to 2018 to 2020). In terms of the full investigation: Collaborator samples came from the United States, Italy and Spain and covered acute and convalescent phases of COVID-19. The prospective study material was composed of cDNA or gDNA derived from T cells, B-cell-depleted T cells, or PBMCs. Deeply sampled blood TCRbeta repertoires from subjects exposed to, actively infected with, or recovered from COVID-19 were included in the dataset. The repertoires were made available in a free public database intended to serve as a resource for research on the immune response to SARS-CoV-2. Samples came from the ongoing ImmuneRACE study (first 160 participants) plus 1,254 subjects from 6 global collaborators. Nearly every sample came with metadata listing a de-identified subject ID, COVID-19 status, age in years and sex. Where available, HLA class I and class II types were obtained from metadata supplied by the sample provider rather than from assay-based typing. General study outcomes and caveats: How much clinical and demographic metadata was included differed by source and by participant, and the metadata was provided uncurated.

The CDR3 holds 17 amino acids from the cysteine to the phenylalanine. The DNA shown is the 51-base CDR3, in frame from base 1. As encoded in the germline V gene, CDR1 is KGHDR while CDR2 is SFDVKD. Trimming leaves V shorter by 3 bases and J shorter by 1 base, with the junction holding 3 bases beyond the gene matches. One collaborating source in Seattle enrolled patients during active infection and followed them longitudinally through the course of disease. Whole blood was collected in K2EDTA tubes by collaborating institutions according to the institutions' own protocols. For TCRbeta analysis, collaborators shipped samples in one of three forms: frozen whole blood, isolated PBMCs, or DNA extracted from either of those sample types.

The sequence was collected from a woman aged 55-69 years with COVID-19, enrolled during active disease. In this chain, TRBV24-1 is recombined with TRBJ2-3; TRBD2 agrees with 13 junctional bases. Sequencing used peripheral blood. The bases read TGTGCCACCAGTGATCAAGGACTAGCGGGGGGCACAGATACGCAGTATTTT. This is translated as CATSDQGLAGGTDTQYF.